This T cell receptor beta chain was documented in a study of cytomegalovirus exposure and HLA in healthy donors. Study conclusions and caveats: DRB1 showed the most TCR associations and HLA-C the fewest in a later analysis, as rates varied by HLA locus. Excluded: some indistinguishable V segments such as TRBV6-2 and TRBV6-3.

Healthy bone marrow donors supplied every sample. As for this clone: Its matching antigen is unknown.

The PCR employed 60 Vbeta primers together with 13 Jbeta primers. Sequencing used immunoSEQ multiplex PCR; TCRdb keeps in-frame clones, though not all of them. The data hold some 180,000 clones, with over 80% observed a single time. Germline-derived CDR1 and CDR2 are MNHEY and SVGAGI. This CDR3 region has 13 residues. V gave up 7 bases and J gave up 4 bases; unmatched junction bases: 5. The source is a male donor in good health and CMV-seronegative. Sample: PBMCs. The chain uses TRBV6-5 and TRBJ2-3; 7 nucleotides agree with TRBD1. In DNA form, the CDR3 reads TGTGCCAGCAAGAGACAGGGCGCAGATACGCAGTATTTT. Residues: CASKRQGADTQYF.